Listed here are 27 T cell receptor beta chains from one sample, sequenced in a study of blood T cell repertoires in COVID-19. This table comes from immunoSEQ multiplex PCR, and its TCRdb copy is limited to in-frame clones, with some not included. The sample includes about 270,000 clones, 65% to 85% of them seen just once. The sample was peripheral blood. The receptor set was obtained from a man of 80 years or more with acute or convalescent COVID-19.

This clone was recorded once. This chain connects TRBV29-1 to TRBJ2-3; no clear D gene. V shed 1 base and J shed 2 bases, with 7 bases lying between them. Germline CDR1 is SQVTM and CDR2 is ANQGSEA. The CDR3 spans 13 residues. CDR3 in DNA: TGCAGCGTTGAAGGCGGAACCACAGATACGCAGTATTTT. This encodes CSVEGGTTDTQYF.

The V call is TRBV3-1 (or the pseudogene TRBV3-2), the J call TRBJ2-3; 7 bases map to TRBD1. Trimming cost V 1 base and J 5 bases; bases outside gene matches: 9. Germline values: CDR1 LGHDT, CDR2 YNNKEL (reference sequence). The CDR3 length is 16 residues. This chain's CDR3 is CASSQATTGKLDTQYF. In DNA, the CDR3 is TGTGCCAGCAGCCAAGCCACGACAGGGAAATTAGATACGCAGTATTTT.

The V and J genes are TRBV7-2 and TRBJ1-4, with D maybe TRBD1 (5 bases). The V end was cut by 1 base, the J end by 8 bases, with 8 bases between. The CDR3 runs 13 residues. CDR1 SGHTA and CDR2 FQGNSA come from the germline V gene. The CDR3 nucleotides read TGTGCCAGCAGCTTAGTGGGGGGGGAAAAACTGTTTTTT. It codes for CASSLVGGEKLFF.

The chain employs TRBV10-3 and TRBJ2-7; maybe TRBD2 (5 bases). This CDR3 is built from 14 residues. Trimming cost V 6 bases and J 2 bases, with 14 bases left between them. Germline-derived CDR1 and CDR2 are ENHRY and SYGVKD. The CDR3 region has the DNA TGTGCCATCAGACTAGACATACCTCCCTACGAGCAGTACTTC. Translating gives CAIRLDIPPYEQYF.

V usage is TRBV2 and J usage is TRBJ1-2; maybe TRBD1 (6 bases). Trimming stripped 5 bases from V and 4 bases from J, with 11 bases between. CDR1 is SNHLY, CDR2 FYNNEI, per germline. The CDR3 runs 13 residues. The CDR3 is CASSNRDSYGYTF. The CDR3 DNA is TGTGCCAGCAGTAACAGGGATTCCTATGGCTACACCTTC. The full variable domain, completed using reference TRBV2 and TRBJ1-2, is EPEVTQTPSHQVTQMGQEVILRCVPISNHLYFYWYRQILGQKVEFLVSFYNNEISEKSEIFDDQFSVERPDGSNFTLKIRSTKLEDSAMYFCASSNRDSYGYTFGSGTRLTVV.

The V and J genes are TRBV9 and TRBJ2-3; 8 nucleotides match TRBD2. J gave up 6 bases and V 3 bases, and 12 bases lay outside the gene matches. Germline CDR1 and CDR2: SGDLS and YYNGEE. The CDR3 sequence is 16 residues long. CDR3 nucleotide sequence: TGTGCCAGCAGCGCCACGTACAGCGGGAGAAGGGATACGCAGTATTTT. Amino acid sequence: CASSATYSGRRDTQYF.

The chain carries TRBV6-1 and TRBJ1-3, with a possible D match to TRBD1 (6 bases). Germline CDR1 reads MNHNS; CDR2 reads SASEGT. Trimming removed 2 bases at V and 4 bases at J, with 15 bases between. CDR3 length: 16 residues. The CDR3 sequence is CASSERRGNLGNTIYF. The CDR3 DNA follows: TGTGCCAGCAGTGAAAGAAGGGGGAATTTGGGAAACACCATATATTTT.

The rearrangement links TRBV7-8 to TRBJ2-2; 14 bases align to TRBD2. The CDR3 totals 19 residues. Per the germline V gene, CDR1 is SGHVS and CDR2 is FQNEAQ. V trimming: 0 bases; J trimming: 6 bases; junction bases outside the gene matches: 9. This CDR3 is CASSLARTSGGSFSGELFF. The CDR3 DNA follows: TGTGCCAGCAGCTTAGCGCGGACTAGCGGGGGGTCGTTCTCCGGGGAGCTGTTTTTT. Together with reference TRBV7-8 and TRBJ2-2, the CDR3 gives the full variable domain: GAGVSQSPRYKVAKRGQDVALRCDPISGHVSLFWYQQALGQGPEFLTYFQNEAQLDKSGLPSDRFFAERPEGSVSTLKIQRTQQEDSAVYLCASSLARTSGGSFSGELFFGEGSRLTVL.

The CDR3 protein is CASSVRGEENSPLHF. CDR3 bases: TGTGCCAGCAGCGTACGCGGGGAGGAAAATTCACCCCTCCACTTT. The gene calls are TRBV9 and TRBJ1-6; D gene ambiguous. Looked up from germline, CDR1 is SGDLS and CDR2 is YYNGEE. The CDR3 extends over 15 amino acids. The germline V and J ends were trimmed by 1 base and 7 bases, with 12 bases remaining between them.

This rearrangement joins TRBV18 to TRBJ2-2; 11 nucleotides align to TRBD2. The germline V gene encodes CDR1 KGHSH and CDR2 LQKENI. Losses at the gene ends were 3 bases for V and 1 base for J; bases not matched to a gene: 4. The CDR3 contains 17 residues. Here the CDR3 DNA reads TGTGCCAGCTCACCGTTCGGACTAGCGGGGAACACCGGGGAGCTGTTTTTT. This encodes CASSPFGLAGNTGELFF.

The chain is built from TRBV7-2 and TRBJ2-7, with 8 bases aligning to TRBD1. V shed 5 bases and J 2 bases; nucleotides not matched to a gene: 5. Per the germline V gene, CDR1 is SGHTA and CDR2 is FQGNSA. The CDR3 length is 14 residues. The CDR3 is CASSNRDRTYEQYF. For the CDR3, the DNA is TGTGCCAGCAGCAACCGGGACAGGACCTACGAGCAGTACTTC.

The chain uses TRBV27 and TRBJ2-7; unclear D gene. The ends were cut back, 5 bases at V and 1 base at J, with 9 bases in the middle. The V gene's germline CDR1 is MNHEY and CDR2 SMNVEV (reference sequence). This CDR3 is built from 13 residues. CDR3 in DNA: TGTGCCAGCAGTACGACGGGTTCCTACGAGCAGTACTTC. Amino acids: CASSTTGSYEQYF.

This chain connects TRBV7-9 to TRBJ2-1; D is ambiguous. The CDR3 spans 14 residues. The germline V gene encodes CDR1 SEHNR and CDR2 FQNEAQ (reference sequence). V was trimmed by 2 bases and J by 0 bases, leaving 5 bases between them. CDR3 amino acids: CASSLFSSYNEQFF. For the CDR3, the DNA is TGTGCCAGCAGCTTATTTAGCTCCTACAATGAGCAGTTCTTC.

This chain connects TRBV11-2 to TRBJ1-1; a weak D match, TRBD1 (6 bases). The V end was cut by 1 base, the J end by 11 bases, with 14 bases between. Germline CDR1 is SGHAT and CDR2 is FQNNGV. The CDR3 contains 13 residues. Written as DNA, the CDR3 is TGTGCCAGCAGCTTAGGCCCACAGGGAGAGGCTTTCTTT. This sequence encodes CASSLGPQGEAFF.

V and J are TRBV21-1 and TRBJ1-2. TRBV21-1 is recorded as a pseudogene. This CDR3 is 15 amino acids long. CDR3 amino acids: CASSKGGRTSYGYTF. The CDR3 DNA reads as TGTGCCAGCAGCAAAGGTGGCAGGACTAGCTATGGCTACACCTTC.

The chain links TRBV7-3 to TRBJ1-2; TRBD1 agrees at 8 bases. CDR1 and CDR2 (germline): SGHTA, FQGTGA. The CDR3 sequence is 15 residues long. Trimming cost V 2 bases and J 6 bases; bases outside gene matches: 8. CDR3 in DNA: TGTGCCAGCAGCTTAGGGACAGGCCTTACGGATGGCTACACCTTC. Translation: CASSLGTGLTDGYTF.

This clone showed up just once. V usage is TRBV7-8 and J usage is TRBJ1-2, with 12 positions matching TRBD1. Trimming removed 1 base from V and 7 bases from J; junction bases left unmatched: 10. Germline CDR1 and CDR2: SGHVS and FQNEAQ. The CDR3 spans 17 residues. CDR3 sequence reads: CASSLGPGTGGNSGYTF. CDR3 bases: TGTGCCAGCAGCTTAGGCCCCGGGACAGGGGGCAACAGTGGCTACACCTTC.

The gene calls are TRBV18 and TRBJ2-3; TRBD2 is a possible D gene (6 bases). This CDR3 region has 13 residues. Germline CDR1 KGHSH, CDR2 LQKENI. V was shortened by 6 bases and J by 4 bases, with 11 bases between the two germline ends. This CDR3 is CASSGSQADTQYF. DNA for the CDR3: TGTGCCAGCTCCGGGAGTCAGGCAGATACGCAGTATTTT.

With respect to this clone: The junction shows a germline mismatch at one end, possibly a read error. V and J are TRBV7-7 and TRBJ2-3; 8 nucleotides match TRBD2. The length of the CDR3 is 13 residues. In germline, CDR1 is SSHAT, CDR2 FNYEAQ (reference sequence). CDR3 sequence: CASSRLTSEAQYF. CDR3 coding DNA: TGTGCTAGCAGCCGGTTGACTAGCGAAGCGCAGTATTTT. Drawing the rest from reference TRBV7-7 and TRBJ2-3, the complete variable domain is GAGVSQSPRYKVTKRGQDVTLRCDPISSHATLYWYQQALGQGPEFLTYFNYEAQPDKSGLPSDRFSAERPEGSISTLTIQRTEQRDSAMYRCASSRLTSEAQYFGPGTRLTVL.

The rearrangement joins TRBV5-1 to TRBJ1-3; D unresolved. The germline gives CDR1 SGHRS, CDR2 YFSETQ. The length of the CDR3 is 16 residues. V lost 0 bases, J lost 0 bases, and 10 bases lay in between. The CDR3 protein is CASSLELGHSGNTIYF. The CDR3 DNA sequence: TGCGCCAGCAGCTTGGAGCTGGGCCACTCTGGAAACACCATATATTTT.

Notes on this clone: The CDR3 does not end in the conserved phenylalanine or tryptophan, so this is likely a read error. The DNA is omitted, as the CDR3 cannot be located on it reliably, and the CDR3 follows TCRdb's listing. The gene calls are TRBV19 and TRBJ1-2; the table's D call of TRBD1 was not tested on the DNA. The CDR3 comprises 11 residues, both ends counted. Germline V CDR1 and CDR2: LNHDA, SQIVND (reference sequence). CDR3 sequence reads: CASSRQDRACL.

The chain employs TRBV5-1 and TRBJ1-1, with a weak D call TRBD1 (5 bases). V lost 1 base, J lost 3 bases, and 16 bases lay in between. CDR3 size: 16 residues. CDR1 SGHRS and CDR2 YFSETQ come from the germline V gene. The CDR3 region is CASSLRFWGVDTEAFF. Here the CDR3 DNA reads TGCGCCAGCAGCTTGAGGTTTTGGGGCGTTGACACTGAAGCTTTCTTT.

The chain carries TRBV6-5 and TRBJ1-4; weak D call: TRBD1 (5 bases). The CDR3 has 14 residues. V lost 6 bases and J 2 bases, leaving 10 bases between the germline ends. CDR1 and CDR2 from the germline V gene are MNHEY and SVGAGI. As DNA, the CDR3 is TGTGCCAGCAGACAGGTGCCGACTAATGAAAAACTGTTTTTT. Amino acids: CASRQVPTNEKLFF.

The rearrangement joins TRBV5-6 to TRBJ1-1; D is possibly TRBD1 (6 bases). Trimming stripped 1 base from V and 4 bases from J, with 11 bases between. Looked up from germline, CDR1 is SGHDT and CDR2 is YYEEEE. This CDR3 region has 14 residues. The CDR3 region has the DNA TGTGCCAGCAGCTTGCCCACAGGGTCCACTGAAGCTTTCTTT. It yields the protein CASSLPTGSTEAFF.

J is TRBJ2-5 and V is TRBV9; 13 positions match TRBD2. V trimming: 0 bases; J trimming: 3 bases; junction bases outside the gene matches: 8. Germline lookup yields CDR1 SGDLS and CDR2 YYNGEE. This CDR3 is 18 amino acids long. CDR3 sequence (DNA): TGTGCCAGCAGCGTAGGATCCTCTGGGACTAGCGGGAAAGAGACCCAGTACTTC. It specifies CASSVGSSGTSGKETQYF. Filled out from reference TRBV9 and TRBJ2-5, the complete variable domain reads DSGVTQTPKHLITATGQRVTLRCSPRSGDLSVYWYQQSLDQGLQFLIQYYNGEERAKGNILERFSAQQFPDLHSELNLSSLELGDSALYFCASSVGSSGTSGKETQYFGPGTRLLVL.

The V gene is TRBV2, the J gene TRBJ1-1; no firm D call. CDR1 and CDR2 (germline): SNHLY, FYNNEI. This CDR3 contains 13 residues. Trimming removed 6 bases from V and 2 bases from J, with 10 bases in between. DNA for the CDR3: TGTGCCAGCAGCTTGAGGGTCAACACTGAAGCTTTCTTT. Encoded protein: CASSLRVNTEAFF.

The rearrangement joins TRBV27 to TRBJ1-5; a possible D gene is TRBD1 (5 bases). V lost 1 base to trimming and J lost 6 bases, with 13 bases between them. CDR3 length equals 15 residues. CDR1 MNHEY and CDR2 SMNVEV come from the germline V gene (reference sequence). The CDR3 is CASSLYPPTAQPQHF. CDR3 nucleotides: TGTGCCAGCAGTTTATACCCCCCGACAGCTCAGCCCCAGCATTTT.